The next 27 T cell receptor beta chains were all read from a single sample in a study of blood T cell repertoires in COVID-19. Repertoires were generated with immunoSEQ multiplex PCR, while TCRdb's copy carries only in-frame clones and drops some. The sample contains over 150,000 clones, under 90% of which appear only once. Sequencing input: PBMCs or T cells enriched from blood (not recorded which). These receptors originate from a man aged 50 or older who had recovered from COVID-19.

This chain links TRBV4-2 with TRBJ1-2; 7 bases are shared with TRBD1. The CDR3 runs 16 residues. Per germline, CDR1 LGHNA and CDR2 YNFKEQ. After removal of 0 bases from V and 2 bases from J, the junction contained 6 bases not matched to a gene. The CDR3 DNA reads TGTGCCAGCAGCCAAGAAGCGAACAGGGGAAACTATGGCTACACCTTC. This encodes CASSQEANRGNYGYTF.

This chain uses TRBV5-1 with TRBJ1-1, with 8 bases matching TRBD1. CDR3 size: 15 residues. The J segment lost 6 bases and the V segment lost 1 base, leaving 8 bases of the junction unmatched. Germline V gene sequence: CDR1 SGHRS, CDR2 YFSETQ. The CDR3 reads CASSLTGGIWAEAFF. Here the CDR3 DNA reads TGCGCCAGCAGCTTGACAGGGGGTATTTGGGCTGAAGCTTTCTTT.

This chain uses TRBV27 with TRBJ1-2, with D perhaps matching TRBD1 (6 bases). Per germline, CDR1 MNHEY and CDR2 SMNVEV (reference sequence). CDR3 length: 14 residues. V was cut by 3 bases and J by 8 bases, with 16 bases left in between. The CDR3 sequence: CASSLRRGAWGYTF. CDR3 nucleotides: TGTGCCAGCAGTTTGAGGCGGGGGGCTTGGGGCTACACCTTC.

This chain's CDR3 is CAWDRGETEAFF. DNA of the CDR3: TGTGCCTGGGACAGGGGGGAAACTGAAGCTTTCTTT. J is TRBJ1-1 and V is TRBV30; 9 bases are a match to TRBD1. Losses at the gene ends were 5 bases for V and 5 bases for J; bases not matched to a gene: 3. CDR3 size: 12 residues. Looked up from germline, CDR1 is GTSNPN and CDR2 is SVGIG (reference sequence).

The V call is TRBV19, the J call TRBJ2-7, with D maybe TRBD1 (5 bases). V lost 6 bases and J lost 2, with 26 bases in between. The CDR3 length is 18 residues. The V gene's germline CDR1 is LNHDA and CDR2 SQIVND (reference sequence). In DNA, the CDR3 is TGTGCCAGTAGCCCCTTGTTTCTCCCAGGGCTACCACCCTACGAGCAGTACTTC. This gives the protein CASSPLFLPGLPPYEQYF.

This chain uses TRBV9 with TRBJ2-5, with D unclear. The germline V gene encodes CDR1 SGDLS and CDR2 YYNGEE. Trimming left V 0 bases short and J 5 bases short, with 14 bases between. The CDR3 consists of 15 residues. CDR3 sequence: CASSVANTPRETQYF. CDR3 nucleotide sequence: TGTGCCAGCAGCGTAGCTAACACACCGCGGGAGACCCAGTACTTC.

The rearrangement joins TRBV28 to TRBJ2-5, with D perhaps TRBD1 (5 bases). Germline V gives CDR1 MDHEN, CDR2 SYDVKM. The CDR3 length is 12 residues. Trimming removed 11 bases from V and 1 base from J, with 11 bases in between. CDR3 DNA: TGTGCCTCCCGACAGACCCAAGAGACCCAGTACTTC. Amino acid sequence: CASRQTQETQYF.

The genes are TRBV2 and TRBJ2-1; 13 positions agree with TRBD2. CDR1 SNHLY and CDR2 FYNNEI come from the germline V gene. The CDR3 loop spans 14 amino acids. The V and J ends lost 6 bases and 7 bases, in that order; junction bases with no gene match: 3. CDR3 loop: CASRRTSGGNEQFF. The CDR3 DNA sequence: TGTGCCAGCAGACGGACTAGCGGGGGTAATGAGCAGTTCTTC.

The chain joins TRBV5-6 to TRBJ1-6; D is undetermined. V lost 0 bases and J lost 0, with 10 bases in between. CDR3 length: 17 residues. Germline V gives CDR1 SGHDT, CDR2 YYEEEE. The CDR3 loop reads CASSLGSPYSYNSPLHF. The CDR3 DNA follows: TGTGCCAGCAGCTTGGGAAGCCCTTACTCCTATAATTCACCCCTCCACTTT.

The chain uses TRBV13 and TRBJ1-2, with 7 bases aligning to TRBD1. This CDR3 is 15 amino acids long. Looked up from germline, CDR1 is PRHDT and CDR2 is FYEKMQ (reference sequence). J lost 7 bases, V lost 2 bases, and 10 bases had no gene match. The CDR3 loop is CASSLNEGALFGYTF. CDR3 nucleotide sequence: TGTGCCAGCAGCTTAAACGAGGGGGCTCTGTTTGGCTACACCTTC.

This sequence joins TRBV5-1 and TRBJ1-1; maybe TRBD1 (5 bases). This CDR3 region has 13 residues. The ends were cut back, 3 bases at V and 7 bases at J, with 13 bases in the middle. Germline V CDR1 and CDR2: SGHRS, YFSETQ. CDR3 coding DNA: TGCGCCAGCAGCTCTCAGGGTACAGGTGAAGCTTTCTTT. Residues: CASSSQGTGEAFF.

The chain is built from TRBV6-5 and TRBJ1-4; weak D call: TRBD1 (6 bases). The germline V and J ends were trimmed by 7 bases and 3 bases, with 15 bases remaining between them. Germline V gene sequence: CDR1 MNHEY, CDR2 SVGAGI. The CDR3 sequence is 15 residues long. CDR3 nucleotide sequence: TGTGCCAGCAAATCATACAGGGCCCCTAATGAAAAACTGTTTTTT. This codes for CASKSYRAPNEKLFF.

This rearrangement joins TRBV28 to TRBJ1-1, with a weak D call TRBD1 (6 bases). Germline V gives CDR1 MDHEN, CDR2 SYDVKM. CDR3 length: 14 amino acids. V dropped 3 bases and J dropped 4 bases, with 12 bases sitting between them. CDR3 in amino acids: CASSLMGAGTEAFF. In nucleotides, the CDR3 is TGTGCCAGCAGTTTGATGGGGGCTGGCACTGAAGCTTTCTTT.

V gene TRBV7-6 combines with J gene TRBJ2-1, with D perhaps matching TRBD1 (6 bases). The V gene lost 0 bases and the J gene lost 4 bases, with 7 bases spanning the gap. CDR3 size: 14 residues. The germline V gene encodes CDR1 SGHVS and CDR2 FNYEAQ. CDR3 nucleotides: TGTGCCAGCAGCTTAGCAGGGGGATACAATGAGCAGTTCTTC. Amino acid sequence: CASSLAGGYNEQFF.

This chain connects TRBV4-1 to TRBJ1-4; D might be TRBD1 (5 bases). Germline V gene lookup returns CDR1 MGHRA and CDR2 YSYEKL. The V gene lost 4 bases and the J gene lost 8 bases, with 14 bases spanning the gap. The CDR3 has 14 amino acids. The CDR3 spells CASSLGGVKEKLFF. The CDR3 bases are TGCGCCAGCAGCCTCGGGGGGGTTAAGGAAAAACTGTTTTTT.

This chain connects TRBV6-5 to TRBJ1-1; 7 nucleotides agree with TRBD1. Germline-derived CDR1 and CDR2 are MNHEY and SVGAGI. This CDR3 contains 13 residues. V was clipped by 6 bases and J by 3 bases; unmatched bases: 4. Here the CDR3 reads CASRRRGDTEAFF. DNA of the CDR3: TGTGCCAGCAGACGCAGGGGGGACACTGAAGCTTTCTTT.

This sequence joins TRBV12-3 or TRBV12-4 and TRBJ1-4, with 8 bases matching TRBD1. V trimming: 6 bases; J trimming: 3 bases; junction bases outside the gene matches: 0. The CDR3 has 13 residues. The DNA for the CDR3 is TGTGCCAGCAGCAGGGGGCCTAATGAAAAACTGTTTTTT. Translating gives CASSRGPNEKLFF.

The chain links TRBV10-3 to TRBJ1-3; TRBD1 aligns across 7 bases. The germline V gene encodes CDR1 ENHRY and CDR2 SYGVKD. Trimming at V came to 8 bases and at J to 2 bases, leaving 0 bases not matched to a gene. The CDR3 spans 12 residues. The CDR3 coding sequence is TGTGCCATCGGGACAGCTGGAAACACCATATATTTT. Translated: CAIGTAGNTIYF.

The chain couples TRBV18 to TRBJ1-3; D gene ambiguous. Germline-derived CDR1 and CDR2 are KGHSH and LQKENI. The CDR3 is 13 amino acids. V was pared by 5 bases and J by 3 bases, with 8 bases between. The CDR3 coding sequence is TGTGCCAGCTCAGCAGGAAGTGGAAACACCATATATTTT. Protein sequence: CASSAGSGNTIYF. Complete variable domain (other parts from reference TRBV18 and TRBJ1-3): NAGVMQNPRHLVRRRGQEARLRCSPMKGHSHVYWYRQLPEEGLKFMVYLQKENIIDESGMPKERFSAEFPKEGPSILRIQQVVRGDSAAYFCASSAGSGNTIYFGEGSWLTVV.

The chain is built from TRBV6-5 and TRBJ2-2, with TRBD2 matching 9 bases. V lost 4 bases, J lost 5 bases, and 5 bases stayed unmatched. This CDR3 spans 15 amino acids. Germline V gene data show CDR1 as MNHEY and CDR2 as SVGAGI. The DNA for the CDR3 is TGTGCCAGCAGTTCCGCGGGGGGGTTGACCGGGGAGCTGTTTTTT. Translating it yields CASSSAGGLTGELFF.

The CDR3 spells CASSLKRGQFSRETQYF. CDR3 nucleotide sequence: TGTGCCAGCAGCCTAAAAAGGGGACAGTTCTCAAGAGAGACCCAGTACTTC. The gene calls are TRBV3-1 (or the pseudogene TRBV3-2) and TRBJ2-5; 7 bases line up with TRBD1. The CDR3 has 17 residues. The J segment lost 4 bases and the V segment lost 4 bases, leaving 15 bases of the junction unmatched. Germline V gives CDR1 LGHDT, CDR2 YNNKEL (reference sequence).

This chain's CDR3 is CSVIRGLSYEQYF. The CDR3, as DNA: TGCAGCGTAATCAGGGGCCTATCCTACGAGCAGTACTTC. The V call is TRBV29-1, the J call TRBJ2-7, with a possible D match to TRBD1 (6 bases). CDR3 size: 13 residues. V dropped 6 bases and J dropped 1 base, with 13 bases sitting between them. Germline loops: CDR1 SQVTM, CDR2 ANQGSEA.

The J gene is TRBJ1-1, the V gene TRBV6-6, with TRBD1 as a possible D gene (5 bases). The CDR3 has 14 residues. Per germline, CDR1 MNHNY and CDR2 SVGAGI (reference sequence). Trimming pared 7 bases from V and 1 base from J, leaving 13 bases between. The CDR3 DNA is TGTGCCAGCAACCAATTAGGGGAGAACACTGAAGCTTTCTTT. It translates to CASNQLGENTEAFF.

The V gene is TRBV19, the J gene TRBJ2-7, with TRBD1 matching 7 bases. CDR1 LNHDA and CDR2 SQIVND come from the germline V gene (reference sequence). CDR3 size: 11 residues. Losses at the gene ends were 7 bases for V and 5 bases for J; bases not matched to a gene: 2. CDR3 amino acids: CASTDRDEQYF. The DNA of the CDR3 is TGTGCCAGTACCGACAGGGACGAGCAGTACTTC. The complete variable domain, with remaining parts taken from reference TRBV19 and TRBJ2-7, reads DGGITQSPKYLFRKEGQNVTLSCEQNLNHDAMYWYRQDPGQGLRLIYYSQIVNDFQKGDIAEGYSVSREKKESFPLTVTSAQKNPTAFYLCASTDRDEQYFGPGTRLTVT.

The chain uses TRBV10-3 and TRBJ1-3, with TRBD1 as a possible D gene (6 bases). Germline V gene sequence: CDR1 ENHRY, CDR2 SYGVKD. Between the trimmed V and J ends, which lost 3 bases and 0 bases, there was a span of 12 bases. The CDR3 length is 16 residues. The CDR3 DNA reads TGTGCCATCAGTGAACCCGGGGGGCACTCTGGAAACACCATATATTTT. As protein: CAISEPGGHSGNTIYF.

V gene TRBV27 combines with J gene TRBJ2-7; TRBD1 agrees at 8 bases. Looked up from germline, CDR1 is MNHEY and CDR2 is SMNVEV (reference sequence). This CDR3 contains 12 residues. Trimming cost V 6 bases and J 5 bases; bases outside gene matches: 3. The DNA of the CDR3 is TGTGCCAGCAGCCGGACAGGGCACGAGCAGTACTTC. This translates into CASSRTGHEQYF.

This chain joins TRBV9 and TRBJ2-3; no definite D call. The CDR3 is made up of 15 amino acids. Germline CDR1 SGDLS, CDR2 YYNGEE. The germline V and J ends were trimmed by 4 bases and 0 bases, with 12 bases remaining between them. The CDR3 loop is CASSRGRTSTDTQYF. The CDR3 nucleotides read TGTGCCAGCAGCCGCGGCCGAACCAGCACAGATACGCAGTATTTT.